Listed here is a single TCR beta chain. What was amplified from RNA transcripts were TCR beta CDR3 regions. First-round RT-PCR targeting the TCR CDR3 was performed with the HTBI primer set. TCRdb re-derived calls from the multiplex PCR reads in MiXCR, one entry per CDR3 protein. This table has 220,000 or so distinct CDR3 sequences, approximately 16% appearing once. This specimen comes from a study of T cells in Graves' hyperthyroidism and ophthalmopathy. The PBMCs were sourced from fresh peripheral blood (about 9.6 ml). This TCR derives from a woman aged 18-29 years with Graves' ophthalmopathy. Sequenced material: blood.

CDR3 amino acids: CASSLVVGTTDTQYF. CDR3 nucleotides: TGTGCCAGCAGCTTAGTTGTGGGGACCACAGATACGCAGTATTTT. This chain connects TRBV7-9 to TRBJ2-3, with D perhaps assigned TRBD1 or TRBD2 (5 bases each). V lost 1 base and J lost 2, with 10 bases in between. CDR3 length: 15 residues. The V gene's germline CDR1 is SEHNR and CDR2 FQNEAQ (reference sequence).